The 4 T cell receptor beta chains reported below all come from one sample, sequenced in a study of shared clonotypes between healthy human individuals. Method: immunoSEQ multiplex PCR; TCRdb's copy keeps in-frame clones and lacks some. The data show approximately 1.9 million clones, 90% to 95% seen once. Naive CD8 cells lacked CD45RO and underwent positive selection for CCR7, leaving out terminally differentiated effector memory CD45RA+ cells. Sequenced material: naive CD8+ T cells from PBMCs. These receptors were collected from a man aged 18 to 35 in good health. Some clones in this sample may be carry-over from other donors' samples.

With respect to this clone: Other DNA sequences in the same sample also yield this CDR3. The J gene is TRBJ2-7, the V gene TRBV4-1; possible D gene TRBD2, 6 bases. The CDR3 length is 13 residues. With 0 bases removed from V and 5 bases from J, the gap between germline ends came to 8 bases. The germline V gene encodes CDR1 MGHRA and CDR2 YSYEKL. The CDR3 loop reads CASSQDWRDEQYF. Written as DNA, the CDR3 is TGCGCCAGCAGCCAAGATTGGAGGGACGAGCAGTACTTC.

The CDR3 DNA is TGTGCCAGCAGCCAAATCTCTGATTATGGGGCCAACGTCCTGACTTTC. It codes for CASSQISDYGANVLTF. This sequence joins TRBV11-2 and TRBJ2-6, with unresolved D. The CDR3 contains 16 residues. Germline V CDR1 and CDR2: SGHAT, FQNNGV. V gave up 5 bases and J gave up 3 bases, with 14 bases separating them.

The chain recombines TRBV28 with TRBJ1-1, with D unresolved. CDR3 length: 14 amino acids. V lost 2 bases and J lost 2, with 9 bases in between. The germline V gene encodes CDR1 MDHEN and CDR2 SYDVKM. This chain's CDR3 is CASSLGTINTEAFF. The DNA of the CDR3 is TGTGCCAGCAGTTTAGGTACAATAAACACTGAAGCTTTCTTT.

This chain uses TRBV28 with TRBJ2-2, with TRBD1 matching 10 bases. CDR3 length: 16 residues. Germline V gene data show CDR1 as MDHEN and CDR2 as SYDVKM. With 8 bases clipped from V and 5 bases from J, the junction kept 11 bases outside the gene matches. This CDR3 is CASGETGGGGTGELFF. The DNA of the CDR3 is TGTGCCAGCGGGGAGACAGGGGGCGGAGGGACCGGGGAGCTGTTTTTT. Complete variable domain (other parts from reference TRBV28 and TRBJ2-2): DVKVTQSSRYLVKRTGEKVFLECVQDMDHENMFWYRQDPGLGLRLIYFSYDVKMKEKGDIPEGYSVSREKKERFSLILESASTNQTSMYLCASGETGGGGTGELFFGEGSRLTVL.